The TCR beta chain under discussion was sequenced for a study of technical replicates of blood from a few donors. This clone came up once. Sequencing used immunoSEQ multiplex PCR; TCRdb keeps in-frame clones, though not all of them. The repertoire holds tens of thousands of clones, with approximately 94% as singletons. This clonotype was sampled from a human donor in good health. Material: T cells isolated from PBMCs.

The CDR3 sequence is CASSHIALTYEQYF. CDR3 in DNA: TGCGCCAGCAGCCATATCGCACTGACCTACGAGCAGTACTTC. V is TRBV4-1 and J is TRBJ2-7, with unresolved D. Germline V CDR1 and CDR2: MGHRA, YSYEKL. Trimming took off 3 bases at V and 2 bases at J, with 11 bases between the two ends. This CDR3 is built from 14 residues.